This TCR beta chain was documented in a study of response to subunit inactivated influenza vaccine. TCRdb used MiXCR to reprocess the RT-PCR reads, holding one entry per CDR3 protein. The data contain under 550,000 distinct CDR3 sequences, less than 10% of them singletons. Regarding this clonotype: Its specificity is unknown.

Study findings and constraints: Authors suggested that a seasonal influenza vaccination recruits few new T cells each time.

CDR1 and CDR2 (germline): SQVTM, ANQGSEA. The V end lost 4 bases, the J end lost 10 bases, and 11 bases lay between the germline ends. The CDR3 consists of 11 residues. Sequenced material: PBMCs from blood, taken less than 30 months after vaccination. The TCR comes from a man between 50 and 75 years old who received an inactivated influenza vaccine. This sequence joins TRBV29-1 and TRBJ1-3; a possible D gene is TRBD1 (5 bases). CDR3 sequence reads: CSVGVGGTIYF. For the CDR3, the DNA is TGCAGCGTTGGGGTTGGGGGGACCATATATTTT. The full variable domain, its missing parts supplied by reference TRBV29-1 and TRBJ1-3, is SAVISQKPSRDICQRGTSLTIQCQVDSQVTMMFWYRQQPGQSLTLIATANQGSEATYESGFVIDKFPISRPNLTFSTLTVSNMSPEDSSIYLCSVGVGGTIYFGEGSWLTVV.